The 25 T cell receptor beta chains presented below share a single source sample, sequenced in a study of T cell repertoires in cytomegalovirus infection. These receptors are not linked to any known antigen. TCRdb re-called the reads with MiXCR, one entry per CDR3 protein. Of 650,000 to 900,000 distinct CDR3 sequences in the sample, roughly 33% are singletons; the top ten hold 9.5% to 15%. The sequences come from cultured CD8+ T cells from PBMCs, collected from culture after CMV antigen stimulation. Source of these receptors: a human donor in good health (CMV status not recorded). Some clones in this sample may be carry-over from other donors' samples.

In regard to this clonotype: A read error may explain this, as a much larger clone is one base away. The gene calls are TRBV14 and TRBJ1-2, with TRBD1 as a possible D gene (5 bases). Germline CDR1 reads SGHDN; CDR2 reads FVKESK. This CDR3 region has 15 residues. The DNA of the CDR3 is TGTGCCAGCAGCCAAGGCAGGGCGCCCCGATATGGCCACACCTTC. Protein: CASSQGRAPRYGHTF. Full variable domain (rest looked up from reference TRBV14 and TRBJ1-2): EAGVTQFPSHSVIEKGQTVTLRCDPISGHDNLYWYRRVMGKEIKFLLHFVKESKQDESGMPNNRFLAERTGGTYSTLKVQPAELEDSGVYFCASSQGRAPRYGHTFGSGTRLTVV.

This chain joins TRBV4-3 and TRBJ2-4, with D unclear. V shed 7 bases and J shed 7 bases, with 11 bases lying between them. Germline-derived CDR1 and CDR2 are LGHNA and YSLEER. The CDR3 consists of 12 residues. In DNA form, the CDR3 reads TGCGCCAGCAAAGGGATCGAGAACATTCAGTACTTC. Its translation is CASKGIENIQYF.

The chain combines TRBV27 with TRBJ1-1; D remains ambiguous. Per the germline V gene, CDR1 is MNHEY and CDR2 is SMNVEV (reference sequence). The CDR3 length is 14 residues. V was cut by 0 bases and J by 3 bases, with 8 bases left in between. CDR3: CASSLSAAYTEAFF. CDR3 DNA: TGTGCCAGCAGTTTATCAGCAGCTTACACTGAAGCTTTCTTT.

This clonotype showed up just a few times. This chain uses TRBV2 with TRBJ1-2; TRBD1 is a possible D gene (6 bases). Trimming took 3 bases from V and 6 from J, leaving 14 bases between them. From germline, CDR1 is SNHLY and CDR2 FYNNEI. The CDR3 runs 14 residues. CDR3: CASSDEGGQDGYTF. The CDR3, as DNA: TGTGCCAGCAGTGATGAGGGGGGGCAGGATGGCTACACCTTC.

This clonotype was counted between two and nine times. The rearrangement links TRBV12-3 or TRBV12-4 to TRBJ2-1; D may be TRBD1 (6 bases). V was clipped by 3 bases and J by 7 bases, with 10 bases between them. This CDR3 is built from 13 residues. CDR3 nucleotide sequence: TGTGCCAGCAGTTTCGGTCAGGGGAATGAGCAGTTCTTC. This sequence encodes CASSFGQGNEQFF.

Worth noting for this clonotype: A much larger clonotype is one base distant, so this may be a read error. The chain employs TRBV10-3 and TRBJ2-2; D is uncertain. The CDR3 is made up of 10 amino acids. Trimming took off 8 bases at V and 6 bases at J, with 4 bases between the two ends. Germline CDR1 and CDR2: ENHRY and SYGVKD. The CDR3 here is CAIWAGELFF. The CDR3 bases are TGTGCCATCTGGGCCGGGGAGCTGTTTTTT.

The chain has TRBV12-5 and TRBJ2-7; D may be TRBD1 (6 bases). The CDR3 extends over 13 amino acids. Trimming left V 8 bases short and J 0 bases short, with 11 bases between. Germline-derived CDR1 and CDR2 are LGHNT and FRNRAP. Written as DNA, the CDR3 is TGTGCTAGTCGGACAGACAACTCCTACGAGCAGTACTTC. It specifies CASRTDNSYEQYF. Full variable domain (rest looked up from reference TRBV12-5 and TRBJ2-7): DARVTQTPRHKVTEMGQEVTMRCQPILGHNTVFWYRQTMMQGLELLAYFRNRAPLDDSGMPKDRFSAEMPDATLATLKIQPSEPRDSAVYFCASRTDNSYEQYFGPGTRLTVT.

Comment on this clonotype: One end of the junction fails to match germline, which may point to a read error. The chain links TRBV12-3 or TRBV12-4 to TRBJ1-2; D is unresolved. CDR3 size: 13 residues. The CDR3 sequence: CANSFWPHDGYTF. CDR3 DNA: TGTGCCAACAGTTTCTGGCCGCATGACGGCTACACCTTC.

This clonotype was observed a single time. This sequence joins TRBV19 and TRBJ1-5; D is unresolved. V dropped 8 bases and J dropped 0 bases, with 5 bases sitting between them. Looked up from germline, CDR1 is LNHDA and CDR2 is SQIVND (reference sequence). The CDR3 spans 12 residues. CDR3 region: CASWDSNQPQHF. The CDR3 bases are TGTGCCAGTTGGGATAGCAATCAGCCCCAGCATTTT.

The genes are TRBV5-5 and TRBJ1-6, with D possibly being TRBD1 (5 bases). V lost 0 bases and J lost 11, with 9 bases in between. The CDR3 totals 13 residues. Germline-derived CDR1 and CDR2 are SGHKS and YYEKEE (reference sequence). CDR3 DNA: TGTGCCAGCAGCTTGGATCTAGGGGCACCCCTCCACTTT. Translation: CASSLDLGAPLHF.

The chain links TRBV7-8 to TRBJ2-1; 10 bases match TRBD2. The junction had 13 bases not matched to a gene; V was cut back by 5 bases and J by 15 bases. The CDR3 totals 14 residues. Germline CDR1 SGHVS, CDR2 FQNEAQ. As DNA, the CDR3 is TGTGCCAGCAGCCCCAGCGGGGGGGCCCCACAATGGTTCTTC. Translation: CASSPSGGAPQWFF.

In its sample, this clonotype was seen many times. This chain connects TRBV12-3 or TRBV12-4 to TRBJ2-1, with D uncertain. CDR3 length equals 12 residues. The V and J ends lost 6 bases and 7 bases respectively, with 10 bases between them. CDR3 sequence reads: CASRGPLNEQFF. As DNA, the CDR3 is TGTGCCAGCAGGGGCCCTCTTAATGAGCAGTTCTTC.

For this clonotype: The junction and the germline gene differ at one end; a read error may be behind it. The chain couples TRBV19 to TRBJ2-2, with a tentative D call TRBD2 (6 bases). Germline V gene data show CDR1 as LNHDA and CDR2 as SQIVND (reference sequence). The CDR3 is made up of 14 amino acids. CDR3 in amino acids: CASSTAGFTGGLFF. CDR3 DNA: TGTGCCAGTAGTACCGCAGGGTTCACCGGGGGGCTGTTTTTT.

The chain recombines TRBV5-6 with TRBJ2-3; D might be TRBD1 or TRBD2, each matching 5 bases. The germline V gene encodes CDR1 SGHDT and CDR2 YYEEEE. This CDR3 spans 15 amino acids. Between the trimmed V and J ends, which lost 3 bases and 0 bases, there was a span of 11 bases. The CDR3 DNA follows: TGTGCCAGCAGCTGGGGACCTTCCAGCACAGATACGCAGTATTTT. As protein: CASSWGPSSTDTQYF.

This sequence joins TRBV7-6 and TRBJ2-1, with a tentative D call TRBD2 (6 bases). The CDR3 has 14 amino acids. Between the trimmed V and J ends, which lost 1 base and 10 bases, there was a span of 14 bases. Germline loops: CDR1 SGHVS, CDR2 FNYEAQ. CDR3 region: CASSLDVGGVEQFF. The CDR3 nucleotides read TGTGCCAGCAGCTTAGATGTCGGGGGTGTGGAGCAGTTCTTC.

This clonotype was detected once. This chain joins TRBV27 and TRBJ2-3, with D possibly being TRBD2 (5 bases). The CDR3 extends over 17 amino acids. CDR1 and CDR2 from the germline V gene are MNHEY and SMNVEV (reference sequence). Trimming pared 3 bases from V and 4 bases from J, leaving 20 bases between. The CDR3 DNA sequence: TGTGCCAGCAGTTTTTCACTAGTACGTCTTTGGCCAGATACGCAGTATTTT. Translation gives CASSFSLVRLWPDTQYF.

This clonotype was observed a handful of times. The chain uses TRBV10-3 and TRBJ2-7; D might be TRBD2 (6 bases). The CDR3 has 12 residues. In germline, CDR1 is ENHRY, CDR2 SYGVKD. V was shortened by 5 bases and J by 7 bases, with 12 bases between the two germline ends. The CDR3 spells CAISLGGREQYF. In nucleotides, the CDR3 is TGTGCCATCAGTCTCGGGGGTCGGGAGCAGTACTTC.

There are many counts of this clonotype. The chain joins TRBV7-8 to TRBJ1-5; D is undetermined. This CDR3 spans 13 amino acids. The V end lost 3 bases, the J end lost 7 bases, and 10 bases lay between the germline ends. The germline gives CDR1 SGHVS, CDR2 FQNEAQ. For the CDR3, the DNA is TGTGCCAGCAGCTTGGCAGTCGGGCAGCCCCAGCATTTT. Translated, it gives CASSLAVGQPQHF.

The chain carries TRBV5-6 and TRBJ1-1, with 7 bases matching TRBD1. This CDR3 has 14 amino acids. Germline assignment: CDR1 SGHDT and CDR2 YYEEEE. The V and J ends lost 4 bases and 6 bases, in that order; junction bases with no gene match: 9. The CDR3: CASSADRVGPEAFF. The CDR3 DNA reads TGTGCCAGCAGCGCTGACAGGGTCGGTCCTGAAGCTTTCTTT.

The gene calls are TRBV6-1 and TRBJ2-5, with 10 bases fitting TRBD2. V shed 8 bases and J 2 bases; nucleotides not matched to a gene: 11. The CDR3 extends over 16 amino acids. Germline V gene sequence: CDR1 MNHNS, CDR2 SASEGT. The CDR3 DNA is TGTGCCAGCCTCGAGGCTGAAGCGGGGGGGCAAGAGACCCAGTACTTC. It translates to CASLEAEAGGQETQYF.

The chain uses TRBV18 and TRBJ1-2, with D tentatively TRBD1 (5 bases). The length of the CDR3 is 13 residues. Germline lookup yields CDR1 KGHSH and CDR2 LQKENI. The germline V and J ends were trimmed by 2 bases and 6 bases, with 10 bases remaining between them. CDR3 amino acids: CASSPEGTHGYTF. CDR3 in DNA: TGTGCCAGCTCACCAGAAGGGACCCATGGCTACACCTTC.

Note on this clonotype: A much bigger clone sits one base away, suggesting this may be a read error. The CDR3 loop reads CASSLRGEPNTEAFF. CDR3 sequence (DNA): TGTGCCAGCAGCTTACGGGGGGAACCGAACACTGAAGCTTTCTTT. The chain couples TRBV7-2 to TRBJ1-1; D is perhaps TRBD1 (5 bases). Per the germline V gene, CDR1 is SGHTA and CDR2 is FQGNSA. This CDR3 comprises 15 residues. Trimming pared 2 bases from V and 1 base from J, leaving 11 bases between.

A few counts support this clonotype. J is TRBJ2-3 and V is TRBV2, with D possibly TRBD1 on 5 matching bases. Trimming took 1 base from V and 1 from J, leaving 12 bases between them. Germline V gene lookup returns CDR1 SNHLY and CDR2 FYNNEI. The length of the CDR3 is 16 residues. DNA of the CDR3: TGTGCCAGCAGTGAAGGCAGGGCCCTCGGCACAGATACGCAGTATTTT. Translation gives CASSEGRALGTDTQYF.

The V and J genes are TRBV29-1 and TRBJ2-4; no clear D. Trimming took 7 bases from V and 9 from J, leaving 13 bases between them. Looked up from germline, CDR1 is SQVTM and CDR2 is ANQGSEA. This CDR3 region has 11 residues. The CDR3: CSALDWGIQYF. The CDR3 bases are TGCAGCGCTCTTGACTGGGGCATTCAGTACTTC. The whole variable domain, remainder taken from reference TRBV29-1 and TRBJ2-4, is SAVISQKPSRDICQRGTSLTIQCQVDSQVTMMFWYRQQPGQSLTLIATANQGSEATYESGFVIDKFPISRPNLTFSTLTVSNMSPEDSSIYLCSALDWGIQYFGAGTRLSVL.

The chain combines TRBV5-6 with TRBJ1-6; D ambiguous. Trimming removed 3 bases at V and 7 bases at J, with 5 bases between. Germline-derived CDR1 and CDR2 are SGHDT and YYEEEE. The CDR3 extends over 12 amino acids. CDR3 amino acids: CASSWWNSPLHF. In DNA, the CDR3 is TGTGCCAGCAGCTGGTGGAATTCACCCCTCCACTTT.